The clone carrying this T cell receptor (beta chain) was counted between two and nine times. Antigen: not known. TCRdb re-called the 5' RACE reads through MiXCR, storing one row per CDR3 protein. The sample has approximately 300,000 distinct CDR3 sequences, under 8.5% seen once. This sample stems from a study of CD8 T cells in ankylosing spondylitis. Study-level findings and limits: There was a TCR beta motif, made of several highly homologous variants, that appeared characteristic of ankylosing spondylitis blood.

The CDR3 runs to 15 residues. V lost 6 bases to trimming and J lost 6 bases; unmatched junction nucleotides: 13. Germline V lookup: CDR1 SQVTM, CDR2 ANQGSEA. The chain couples TRBV29-1 to TRBJ2-7, with 11 bases aligning to TRBD2. This sequence originates from a male donor with ankylosing spondylitis. Material: blood, either unsorted or a sorted T cell fraction (not recorded which). In DNA form, the CDR3 reads TGCAGCGTGGAAACGTTAGCGGGAGGGCCTGCCGAGCAGTACTTC. This sequence encodes CSVETLAGGPAEQYF.